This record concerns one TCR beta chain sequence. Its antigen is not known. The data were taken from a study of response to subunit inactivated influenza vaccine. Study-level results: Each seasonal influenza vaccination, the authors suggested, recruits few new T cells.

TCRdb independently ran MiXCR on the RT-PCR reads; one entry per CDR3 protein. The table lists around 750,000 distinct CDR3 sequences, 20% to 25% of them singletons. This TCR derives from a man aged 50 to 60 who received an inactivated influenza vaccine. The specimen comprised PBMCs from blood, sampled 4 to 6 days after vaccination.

The CDR3 DNA reads TGTGCCAGCAGCTTAGCGCAGGGGGCTGGAACTGAAGCTTTCTTT. This encodes CASSLAQGAGTEAFF. This rearrangement joins TRBV7-2 to TRBJ1-1; 8 bases map to TRBD1. V gave up 0 bases and J gave up 5 bases; unmatched junction bases: 5. CDR1 and CDR2 (germline): SGHTA, FQGNSA. The CDR3 has 15 amino acids.